This T cell receptor (beta chain) was profiled in a study of T cell repertoires in cytomegalovirus infection. Overall study context: CMV epitopes, recently identified HLA-C-restricted and well-studied HLA-B-restricted, were used. It was the public TCR beta signatures that indicated both CMV infection and matching HLA type. Overall study results and limits: HLA-C-restricted CMV clonotypes gave the most frequent clonotype in two of eight donors.

Unmatched junction bases numbered 9, after V lost 4 bases and J lost 7 bases. CDR3 length: 14 residues. The germline V gene has CDR1 SGHTA and CDR2 FQGNSA. This clonotype occurred many times. Its specificity is unknown. Each CDR3 protein gets one entry after TCRdb re-called the reads with MiXCR. The profile shows roughly 700,000 distinct CDR3 sequences, roughly 30% of them singletons. Source: cultured PBMCs, taken from culture after CMV antigen stimulation. The rearrangement joins TRBV7-2 to TRBJ1-2, with 7 bases aligning to TRBD1. This TCR was recovered from a human donor in good health (CMV status not recorded). Some clones in this sample may be carry-over from other donors' samples. CDR3 bases: TGTGCCAGCAGCTCGGGACAGACCCTAGGTGGCTACACCTTC. Translating gives CASSSGQTLGGYTF.